A single sample is the source of the 17 T cell receptor beta chains below, sequenced in a study of blood T cell repertoires in COVID-19. Measured with immunoSEQ multiplex PCR; TCRdb has only the in-frame clones, and not every one. Of around 190,000 clones detected, about 88% appear once; the ten largest clones hold around 17%. Sequenced: peripheral blood. These TCRs come from a man aged 50-60 years with COVID-19, enrolled during active disease.

This chain links TRBV11-1 with TRBJ2-5, with D possibly being TRBD2 (6 bases). This CDR3 is 14 amino acids long. Germline CDR1 and CDR2: SGHAT and FQDESV (reference sequence). The germline V and J ends were trimmed by 5 bases and 3 bases, with 13 bases remaining between them. The CDR3 loop is CASSTSWGEETQYF. Here the CDR3 DNA reads TGTGCCAGCAGCACATCATGGGGGGAAGAGACCCAGTACTTC. Full variable domain (outside the CDR3, taken from reference TRBV11-1 and TRBJ2-5): EAEVAQSPRYKITEKSQAVAFWCDPISGHATLYWYRQILGQGPELLVQFQDESVVDDSQLPKDRFSAERLKGVDSTLKIQPAELGDSAMYLCASSTSWGEETQYFGPGTRLLVL.

V and J are TRBV27 and TRBJ2-2; D is unresolved. V was cut by 1 base and J by 6 bases, with 6 bases left in between. The germline CDR1 and CDR2 sequences are MNHEY and SMNVEV (reference sequence). The CDR3 spans 13 residues. CDR3 nucleotides: TGTGCCAGCAGTTTATATCTTCCCGGGGAGCTGTTTTTT. Protein product: CASSLYLPGELFF.

This clone showed up just once. The rearrangement links TRBV10-3 to TRBJ2-2, with 11 nucleotides matching TRBD2. The CDR3 covers 18 residues. Germline CDR1 ENHRY, CDR2 SYGVKD. Trimming removed 3 bases from V and 3 bases from J; junction bases left unmatched: 9. In nucleotides, the CDR3 is TGTGCCATCAGTGATGAACTAGCGGGAGATTTTGACACCGGGGAGCTGTTTTTT. Translating it yields CAISDELAGDFDTGELFF.

The chain is built from TRBV6-5 and TRBJ1-2, with 7 bases matching TRBD1. The CDR3 totals 13 residues. Germline V gives CDR1 MNHEY, CDR2 SVGAGI. The ends lost 6 bases at V and 2 bases at J; junction bases unmatched: 3. In DNA, the CDR3 is TGTGCCAGCAGGTCGACAGGGAACTATGGCTACACCTTC. Translated, it gives CASRSTGNYGYTF.

The chain links TRBV5-5 to TRBJ1-3, with 9 bases lining up with TRBD1. This CDR3 is built from 15 residues. Unmatched junction bases numbered 4, after V lost 4 bases and J lost 2 bases. Germline values: CDR1 SGHKS, CDR2 YYEKEE (reference sequence). The CDR3 region is CASSRGTGTGNTIYF. DNA of the CDR3: TGTGCCAGCAGCCGGGGGACAGGGACTGGAAACACCATATATTTT.

J is TRBJ1-1 and V is TRBV27, with D maybe TRBD1 (6 bases). CDR1 is MNHEY and CDR2 is SMNVEV in the germline V gene (reference sequence). The CDR3 sequence is 14 residues long. V was shortened by 2 bases and J by 1 base, with 8 bases between the two germline ends. The CDR3 DNA reads TGTGCCAGCAGTTTAGGGGACACGAACACTGAAGCTTTCTTT. Translated, it gives CASSLGDTNTEAFF.

The chain links TRBV6-5 to TRBJ1-3; 7 nucleotides line up with TRBD1. Germline CDR1 and CDR2: MNHEY and SVGAGI. This CDR3 comprises 14 residues. The junction had 3 bases not matched to a gene; V was cut back by 7 bases and J by 0 bases. In DNA, the CDR3 is TGTGCCAGCATGGGACAGCACTCTGGAAACACCATATATTTT. Translation: CASMGQHSGNTIYF.

J is TRBJ2-2 and V is TRBV12-3 or TRBV12-4, with D perhaps TRBD1 (5 bases). The V end lost 1 base, the J end lost 5 bases, and 5 bases lay between the germline ends. This CDR3 has 13 amino acids. The CDR3 loop is CASSLEGTGELFF. For the CDR3, the DNA is TGTGCCAGCAGTTTAGAGGGGACCGGGGAGCTGTTTTTT.

The rearrangement uses TRBV29-1 and TRBJ2-6; 12 bases fit TRBD1. V shed 6 bases, J shed 1 base, and the junction held 1 base outside the gene matches. The CDR3 is 15 amino acids. Per germline, CDR1 SQVTM and CDR2 ANQGSEA. CDR3 in DNA: TGCAGCGTGGGACAGGGGGCTTCTGGGGCCAACGTCCTGACTTTC. This gives the protein CSVGQGASGANVLTF.

The V call is TRBV3-1 (or the pseudogene TRBV3-2), the J call TRBJ1-1; perhaps TRBD1 as D (5 bases). V was shortened by 0 bases and J by 8 bases, with 25 bases between the two germline ends. Germline V lookup: CDR1 LGHDT, CDR2 YNNKEL (reference sequence). The CDR3 runs to 18 residues. The CDR3 nucleotides are TGTGCCAGCAGCCAAGATCCAGGGCCCAGACCCTACGGGGGAGAAGCTTTCTTT. It specifies CASSQDPGPRPYGGEAFF.

This chain connects TRBV4-3 to TRBJ1-5, with D possibly TRBD1 on 5 matching bases. The CDR3 is 15 residues long. Germline CDR1 reads LGHNA; CDR2 reads YSLEER. V shed 0 bases and J shed 7 bases, with 13 bases lying between them. CDR3 DNA: TGCGCCAGCAGCCAAGATCCCCAGGGCGACCAGCCCCAGCATTTT. It translates to CASSQDPQGDQPQHF.

The rearrangement joins TRBV9 to TRBJ2-3; 8 bases fit TRBD2. The CDR3 has 16 residues. V lost 4 bases, J lost 4 bases, and 11 bases stayed unmatched. Germline V gives CDR1 SGDLS, CDR2 YYNGEE. Here the CDR3 DNA reads TGTGCCAGCAGCCTCCGGGGTAGCGGGGTACCAGATACGCAGTATTTT. Encoded protein: CASSLRGSGVPDTQYF.

This clone was seen only a few times. This chain uses TRBV2 with TRBJ1-2; 11 bases fit TRBD1. From germline, CDR1 is SNHLY and CDR2 FYNNEI. The CDR3 spans 14 residues. V shed 5 bases, J shed 6 bases, and the junction held 5 bases outside the gene matches. CDR3 sequence reads: CASSLGQGVNGYTF. CDR3 sequence (DNA): TGTGCCAGCAGTTTGGGACAGGGGGTTAATGGCTACACCTTC.

V is TRBV28 and J is TRBJ2-5; 8 bases are shared with TRBD1. V gave up 6 bases and J gave up 6 bases; unmatched junction bases: 9. Germline V gene sequence: CDR1 MDHEN, CDR2 SYDVKM. This CDR3 has 14 residues. In DNA, the CDR3 is TGTGCCAGCAGCCGAGACAGGGGTCGGCAGACCCAGTACTTC. This codes for CASSRDRGRQTQYF.

This CDR3 reads CASSLSGLIGETQYF. CDR3 DNA: TGTGCCAGCAGTTTATCGGGGCTTATTGGGGAGACCCAGTACTTC. V is TRBV27 and J is TRBJ2-5; D is possibly TRBD1 (5 bases). The CDR3 runs to 15 residues. Germline lookup yields CDR1 MNHEY and CDR2 SMNVEV (reference sequence). V lost 0 bases and J 5 bases, leaving 13 bases between the germline ends.

The CDR3 is CASSLDTSRPYNEQFF. CDR3 sequence (DNA): TGTGCCAGCAGCTTAGACACTAGTCGGCCCTACAATGAGCAGTTCTTC. J is TRBJ2-1 and V is TRBV11-2; D is possibly TRBD2 (5 bases). V lost 0 bases and J 2 bases, leaving 11 bases between the germline ends. The germline CDR1 and CDR2 sequences are SGHAT and FQNNGV. The CDR3 totals 16 residues.

The chain joins TRBV7-6 to TRBJ2-4; D may be TRBD1 (6 bases). The germline CDR1 and CDR2 sequences are SGHVS and FNYEAQ. CDR3 length: 13 residues. The ends were cut back, 5 bases at V and 16 bases at J, with 21 bases in the middle. The CDR3 bases are TGTGCCAGCAGCCCCAACCCCGGGACACAGGCTTACTTC. As protein: CASSPNPGTQAYF. Full variable domain (remainder filled in from reference TRBV7-6 and TRBJ2-4): GAGVSQSPRYKVTKRGQDVALRCDPISGHVSLYWYRQALGQGPEFLTYFNYEAQQDKSGLPNDRFSAERPEGSISTLTIQRTEQRDSAMYRCASSPNPGTQAYFGAGTRLSVL.